These T cell receptor beta chains were read from a single sample in a study of naive and memory T cell subsets. TCRdb fed the UMI-ligation and nested PCR reads into MiXCR, producing one record per CDR3 protein. The sample shows tens of thousands of distinct CDR3 sequences, 7% to 7.5% of them seen only once. Sequencing input: central memory CD4+ T cells from blood. The receptors were gathered from a human donor in good health. Each CDR3 is given with its conserved first and last residue. Fields, in order: D gene, clone size, V gene, J gene, CDR3 DNA, CDR3 protein. A D gene is named only where the DNA matches it firmly. Not every row has a clone size; where given, it reads once, few, many or a size class.

-,few,TRBV7-2,TRBJ1-1,TGTGCCAGCAGCTTACGGGACCTCAACCGGGGAACTGAAGCTTTCTTT,CASSLRDLNRGTEAFF
-,many,TRBV12-3/TRBV12-4,TRBJ1-2,TGTGCCAGCAGTCCTTCCCACGGGCTCTATGGCTACACCTTC,CASSPSHGLYGYTF
-,many,TRBV28,TRBJ1-6,TGTGCCAGCAGCTCCGGACAATATAATTCACCCCTCCACTTT,CASSSGQYNSPLHF
-,few,TRBV7-9,TRBJ1-1,TGTGCCAGCAGCCCTAAACAGGGAGGGACTGAAGCTTTCTTT,CASSPKQGGTEAFF
-,-,TRBV18,TRBJ2-5,TGTGCCAGCTCACTTGTCGCATTCGGGAACTTTCAAGAGACCCAGTACTTC,CASSLVAFGNFQETQYF
-,-,TRBV12-3/TRBV12-4,TRBJ2-7,TGTGCCAGCAGTCCAGGGGGGGTCAGCTACGGGCAGTACTTC,CASSPGGVSYGQYF
TRBD1,many,TRBV7-2,TRBJ1-1,TGTGCCAGCAGCTCAAACAGGGGGAGCACTGAAGCTTTCTTT,CASSSNRGSTEAFF
TRBD2,-,TRBV7-2,TRBJ2-3,TGTGCCAGCAGCTTAGTAGTTACTAGCGGGGGCTCTAGCACAGATACGCAGTATTTT,CASSLVVTSGGSSTDTQYF
-,many,TRBV12-3/TRBV12-4,TRBJ1-1,TGTGCCAGCAGTCCCACGGGGGCCACTGAAGCTTTCTTT,CASSPTGATEAFF
TRBD1,-,TRBV5-1,TRBJ1-1,TGCGCCAGCAGCTGGGGGGGGACAGGGGAAACTGAAGCTTTCTTT,CASSWGGTGETEAFF
-,many,TRBV5-1,TRBJ1-4,TGCGCCAGCAGCTCGGGGAGGGCCGACGAAAAACTGTTTTTT,CASSSGRADEKLFF
TRBD1,-,TRBV25-1,TRBJ1-4,TGTGCCAGCAGTGAATTTCGACAGGGTGAGGAAAAACTGTTTTTT,CASSEFRQGEEKLFF
-,-,TRBV7-2,TRBJ1-4,TGTGCCAGCAGCGCAGGACAGAATGAAAAACTGTTTTTT,CASSAGQNEKLFF
-,many,TRBV7-2,TRBJ1-1,TGTGCCAGCAGCCCGACCTTGCGGACTGAAGCTTTCTTT,CASSPTLRTEAFF
TRBD2,few,TRBV29-1,TRBJ2-1,TGCAGCGTTGAAGAGGGGACTAGCGGGAGGAGTGAGCAGTTCTTC,CSVEEGTSGRSEQFF
TRBD2,-,TRBV7-2,TRBJ2-7,TGTGCCAGCAGCCCAACTAGCGTCATAGGAGAGCAGTACTTC,CASSPTSVIGEQYF
-,many,TRBV27,TRBJ1-2,TGTGCCAGCAGCAGACAGTCTAACTATGGCTACACCTTC,CASSRQSNYGYTF
-,many,TRBV5-1,TRBJ2-3,TGCGCCAGCAGCTCATTGAGGGACGGAGCCACGGATACGCAGTATTTT,CASSSLRDGATDTQYF
TRBD2,few,TRBV4-3,TRBJ2-3,TGCGCCAGCAGCCAAGATAGTAGGGTAGCGGGAGGCACCAGAGATACGCAGTATTTT,CASSQDSRVAGGTRDTQYF
-,many,TRBV6-5,TRBJ2-7,TGTGCCAGCAGCCCTACACCGACCTACGAGCAGTACTTC,CASSPTPTYEQYF
TRBD1,few,TRBV2,TRBJ2-2,TGTGCCAGCAACCGGGACAGGTTGACCGGGGAGCTGTTTTTT,CASNRDRLTGELFF
TRBD1,many,TRBV19,TRBJ2-5,TGTGCCACCTCCGGGACAGGGATCTTTGAGACCCAGTACTTC,CATSGTGIFETQYF
-,-,TRBV11-2,TRBJ2-1,TGTGCCAGCAGCCCCCTGGGGGGAGTGAGCTCCTACAATGAGCAGTTCTTC,CASSPLGGVSSYNEQFF
TRBD2,many,TRBV20-1,TRBJ2-3,TGCAGTGGTCGGACTAGCCTCACCTTCACAGATACGCAGTATTTT,CSGRTSLTFTDTQYF
TRBD1,many,TRBV24-1,TRBJ2-6,TGTGCCACCAGTGATACGATGCCGGGACAGATGAGCTCTGGGGCCAACGTCCTGACTTTC,CATSDTMPGQMSSGANVLTF
TRBD2,-,TRBV5-6,TRBJ2-1,TGTGCCAGCAGCCCGGGGACTAGCCCTTGGAATGAGCAGTTCTTC,CASSPGTSPWNEQFF
TRBD1,many,TRBV29-1,TRBJ1-2,TGCAGCGTTCACAGGGGGAAGGGCTACACCTTC,CSVHRGKGYTF
-,few,TRBV30,TRBJ1-5,TGTGCCTGGAGTGTACAATGGGGGCTTCAGCCCCAGCATTTT,CAWSVQWGLQPQHF
TRBD1,-,TRBV19,TRBJ2-7,TGTGCCAGTAGTATCGACCGGGACAGGGTGGGGGAGCAGTACTTC,CASSIDRDRVGEQYF
-,many,TRBV29-1,TRBJ2-3,TGCAGCGTAAGATCAGGGATAAGTCCAGATACGCAGTATTTT,CSVRSGISPDTQYF
TRBD1,-,TRBV7-9,TRBJ2-3,TGTGCCAGCAGCCCCGGGACAGGGCGATGGGGTACGCAGTATTTT,CASSPGTGRWGTQYF
-,few,TRBV2,TRBJ1-4,TGTGCCAGCAGTGGTTTTGCAGGGAGCGAAAAACTGTTTTTT,CASSGFAGSEKLFF
-,-,TRBV30,TRBJ1-2,TGTGCCTGGAGTGTACACGGCGCATCCTATGGCTACACCTTC,CAWSVHGASYGYTF
TRBD1,many,TRBV5-6,TRBJ1-6,TGTGCCAGCAGCTTCCAGACAGGGTGGGCACCCCTCCACTTT,CASSFQTGWAPLHF
TRBD1,many,TRBV12-5,TRBJ1-3,TGTGCTAGTGGTCGGGGGGGACAGTCTGCAAACACCATATATTTT,CASGRGGQSANTIYF
TRBD1,many,TRBV7-9,TRBJ1-3,TGTGCCAGCAGCTCCACAGGGGTTTCAAGAAACACCATATATTTT,CASSSTGVSRNTIYF
TRBD2,-,TRBV2,TRBJ2-7,TGTGCCAGCAGCGGCCGATTGGGAGGGTACGAGCAGTACTTC,CASSGRLGGYEQYF
TRBD2,-,TRBV11-3,TRBJ2-4,TGTGCCAGCAGCGCGCGGGGGGGGACTCTAGCCAAAAACATTCAGTACTTC,CASSARGGTLAKNIQYF
-,few,TRBV20-1,TRBJ1-1,TGCAGTGCTAGGGACACCTTGAACACTGAAGCTTTCTTT,CSARDTLNTEAFF
TRBD1,many,TRBV7-8,TRBJ2-7,TGTGCCAGCAGCTTAGGACAGGGGGCCTTCTACGAGCAGTACTTC,CASSLGQGAFYEQYF
-,many,TRBV2,TRBJ1-1,TGTGCGACAGCAGTCCGGGACACCCAAGCTTTCTTT,CATAVRDTQAFF
TRBD1,many,TRBV10-3,TRBJ1-2,TGTGCCATCAGCGAAGGTCAGGGGGAGGGATCCTATGGCTACACCTTC,CAISEGQGEGSYGYTF
-,many,TRBV20-1,TRBJ1-2,TGCAGTGCTTGGGTGGGGGAAGGCTACACCTTC,CSAWVGEGYTF
TRBD2,few,TRBV6-2/TRBV6-3,TRBJ2-1,TGTGCCAGCAGTTCAGGACTAGCGGGAGAAGAGCAGTTCTTC,CASSSGLAGEEQFF
-,-,TRBV30,TRBJ2-2,TGTGCCTGGAACCCTACGGCCGGGGAGCTGTTTTTT,CAWNPTAGELFF
-,many,TRBV2,TRBJ2-3,TGTGCCAGCAGTGAGTCTATTTACACAGATACGCAGTATTTT,CASSESIYTDTQYF